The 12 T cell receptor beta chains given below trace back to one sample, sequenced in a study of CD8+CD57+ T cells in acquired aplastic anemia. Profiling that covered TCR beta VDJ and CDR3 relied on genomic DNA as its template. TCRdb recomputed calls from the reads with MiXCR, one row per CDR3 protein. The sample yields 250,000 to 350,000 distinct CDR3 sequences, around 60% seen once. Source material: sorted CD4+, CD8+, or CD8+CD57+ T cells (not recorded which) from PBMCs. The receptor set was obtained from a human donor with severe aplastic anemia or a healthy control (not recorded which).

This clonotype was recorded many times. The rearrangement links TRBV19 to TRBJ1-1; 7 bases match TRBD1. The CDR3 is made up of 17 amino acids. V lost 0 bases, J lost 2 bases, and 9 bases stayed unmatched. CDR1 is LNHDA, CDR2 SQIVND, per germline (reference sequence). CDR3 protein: CASSIDLGGAPNTEAFF. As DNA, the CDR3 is TGTGCCAGTAGTATAGACCTAGGGGGCGCACCCAACACTGAAGCTTTCTTT.

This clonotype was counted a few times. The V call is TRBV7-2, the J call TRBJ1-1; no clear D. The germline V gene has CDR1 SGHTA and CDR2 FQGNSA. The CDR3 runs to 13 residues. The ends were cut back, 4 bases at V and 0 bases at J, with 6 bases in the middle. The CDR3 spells CASSSAMNTEAFF. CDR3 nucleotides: TGTGCCAGCAGCTCCGCTATGAACACTGAAGCTTTCTTT.

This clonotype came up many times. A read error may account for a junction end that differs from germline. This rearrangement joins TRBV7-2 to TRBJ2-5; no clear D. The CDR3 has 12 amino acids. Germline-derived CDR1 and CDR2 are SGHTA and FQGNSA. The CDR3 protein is CASSLVQETQYF. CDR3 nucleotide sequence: TGCGCCAGCAGCTTGGTCCAAGAGACCCAGTACTTC.

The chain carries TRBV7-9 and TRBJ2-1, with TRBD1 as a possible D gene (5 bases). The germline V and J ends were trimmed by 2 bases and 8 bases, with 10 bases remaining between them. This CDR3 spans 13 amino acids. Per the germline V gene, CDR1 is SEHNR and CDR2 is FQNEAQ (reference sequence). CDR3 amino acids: CASSLKGFDEQFF. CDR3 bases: TGTGCCAGCAGCTTAAAGGGGTTCGATGAGCAGTTCTTC.

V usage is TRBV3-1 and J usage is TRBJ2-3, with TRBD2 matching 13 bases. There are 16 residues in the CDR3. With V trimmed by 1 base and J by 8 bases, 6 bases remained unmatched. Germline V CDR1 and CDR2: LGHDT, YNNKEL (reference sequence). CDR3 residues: CASSQAGLAGKGTQYF. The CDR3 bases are TGTGCCAGCAGCCAAGCGGGACTAGCGGGGAAAGGTACGCAGTATTTT.

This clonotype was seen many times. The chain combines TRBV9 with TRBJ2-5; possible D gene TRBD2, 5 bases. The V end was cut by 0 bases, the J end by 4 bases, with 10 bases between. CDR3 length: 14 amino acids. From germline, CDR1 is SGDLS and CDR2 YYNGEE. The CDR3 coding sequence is TGTGCCAGCAGCGTAGAGTGGGAGTCAGAGACCCAGTACTTC. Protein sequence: CASSVEWESETQYF.

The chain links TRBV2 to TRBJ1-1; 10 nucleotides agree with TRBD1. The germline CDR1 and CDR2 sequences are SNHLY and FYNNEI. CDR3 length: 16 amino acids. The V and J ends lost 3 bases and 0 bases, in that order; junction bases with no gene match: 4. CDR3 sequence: CASSEAGTGVNTEAFF. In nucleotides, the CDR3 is TGTGCCAGCAGTGAGGCCGGGACAGGGGTGAACACTGAAGCTTTCTTT.

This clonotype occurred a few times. CDR3 region: CASSEGTREYNEQFF. In DNA, the CDR3 is TGTGCCAGCAGTGAAGGGACTAGGGAGTACAATGAGCAGTTCTTC. J is TRBJ2-1 and V is TRBV2, with 7 bases matching TRBD2. The J segment lost 4 bases and the V segment lost 1 base, leaving 4 bases of the junction unmatched. CDR1 is SNHLY, CDR2 FYNNEI, per germline. The CDR3 is made up of 15 amino acids.

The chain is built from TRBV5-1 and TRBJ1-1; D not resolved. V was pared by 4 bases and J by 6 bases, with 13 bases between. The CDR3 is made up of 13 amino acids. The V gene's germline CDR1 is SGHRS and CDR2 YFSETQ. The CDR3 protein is CASSPTDTSEAFF. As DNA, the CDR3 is TGCGCCAGCAGCCCTACCGACACCTCTGAAGCTTTCTTT.

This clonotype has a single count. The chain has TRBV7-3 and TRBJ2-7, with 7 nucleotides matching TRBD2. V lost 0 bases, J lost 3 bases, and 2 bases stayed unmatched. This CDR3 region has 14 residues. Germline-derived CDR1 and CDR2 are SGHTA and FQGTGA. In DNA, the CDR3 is TGTGCCAGCAGCTTAACACGGGGGGACTACGAGCAGTACTTC. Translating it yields CASSLTRGDYEQYF.

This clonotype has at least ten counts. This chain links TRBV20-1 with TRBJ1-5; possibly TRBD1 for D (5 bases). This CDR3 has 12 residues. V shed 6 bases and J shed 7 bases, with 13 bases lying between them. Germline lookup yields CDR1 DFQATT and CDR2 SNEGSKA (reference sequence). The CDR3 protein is CSASGTSQPQHF. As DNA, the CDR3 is TGCAGTGCCAGCGGGACTTCCCAGCCCCAGCATTTT.

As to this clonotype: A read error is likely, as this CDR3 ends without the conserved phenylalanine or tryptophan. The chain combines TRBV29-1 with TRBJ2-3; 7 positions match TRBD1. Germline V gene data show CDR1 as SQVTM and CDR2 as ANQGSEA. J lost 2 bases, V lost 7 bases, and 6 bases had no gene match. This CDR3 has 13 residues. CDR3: CSGSTGPTDTQYS. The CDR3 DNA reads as TGCAGCGGATCGACAGGGCCCACAGATACGCAGTATTCT.